The entry below describes one T cell receptor (beta chain). Libraries were prepared by immunoSEQ multiplex PCR; TCRdb keeps only in-frame clonotypes and omits some of them. Of hundreds of thousands of clones in the sample, 96% were seen once. This record belongs to a study of shared clonotypes between healthy human individuals. V was clipped by 0 bases and J by 8 bases; unmatched bases: 7. The CDR3 extends over 17 amino acids. Germline V gene data show CDR1 as ENHRY and CDR2 as SYGVKD. V gene TRBV10-3 combines with J gene TRBJ2-3; 14 bases match TRBD2. This sequence was found in a man younger than 45 in good health. Sequencing input: memory CD8+ T cells sorted from blood. Subset indicated: CD45RO+ cells pooled with CCR7-negative TemRA cells. The CDR3 protein is CAISESGTSGSSGTQYF. The DNA of the CDR3 is TGTGCCATCAGTGAGTCCGGGACTAGCGGGAGTTCGGGTACGCAGTATTTT.